The subject of this entry is one T cell receptor beta chain. Germline-derived CDR1 and CDR2 are MNHEY and SVGAGI. The length of the CDR3 is 14 residues. The germline V and J ends were trimmed by 10 bases and 9 bases, with 19 bases remaining between them. This entry comes from a study of blood T cell repertoires in COVID-19. The repertoire was sequenced with immunoSEQ multiplex PCR; TCRdb's copy has only in-frame clones and lacks some. The table lists roughly 250,000 clones, around four fifths of them singletons. This receptor was obtained from a man between 40 and 49 years old with active or convalescent COVID-19. Sequencing input: peripheral blood. V gene TRBV6-5 combines with J gene TRBJ1-6; the D is unclear. The CDR3 protein is CATLRQRGSSPLHF. In DNA form, the CDR3 reads TGTGCCACCCTGAGACAAAGAGGGAGTTCACCCCTCCACTTT.